The TCR beta chain described here comes from a study of blood T cell repertoires in COVID-19. In the study's own analysis: Reference gene primer amplification gave nucleated cell count estimates. Using immunoSEQ multiplex PCR, the repertoire was profiled, and TCRdb retains in-frame clones only, with some absent. V, J and clone size derive from that table, while D and trimming were established from the DNA sequence. The table shows 40,000 to 60,000 clones, with more than 80% occurring only once. CDR3 length: 14 amino acids. The V gene end was trimmed by 5 bases and the J gene end by 3 bases; junction bases not matched to a gene: 4. From germline, CDR1 is LGHDT and CDR2 YNNKEL (reference sequence).

The sequence came from a man aged 55 to 69 with COVID-19, enrolled during active disease. The gene calls are TRBV3-1 (or the pseudogene TRBV3-2) and TRBJ1-1, with 9 bases aligning to TRBD1. Sequences were obtained from peripheral blood. The chain's CDR3 is CASSATGGDTEAFF. In nucleotides, the CDR3 is TGTGCCAGCAGCGCGACAGGGGGGGACACTGAAGCTTTCTTT.